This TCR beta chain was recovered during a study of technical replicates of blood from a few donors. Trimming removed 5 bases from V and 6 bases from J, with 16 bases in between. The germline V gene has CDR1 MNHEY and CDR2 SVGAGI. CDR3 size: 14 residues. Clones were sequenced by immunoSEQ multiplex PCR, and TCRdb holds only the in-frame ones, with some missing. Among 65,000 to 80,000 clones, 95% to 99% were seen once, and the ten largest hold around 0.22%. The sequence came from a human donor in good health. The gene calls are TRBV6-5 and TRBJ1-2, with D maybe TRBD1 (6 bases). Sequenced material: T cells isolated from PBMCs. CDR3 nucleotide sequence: TGTGCCAGCAGTCCCTACCATGAGGGGGATGGCTACACCTTC. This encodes CASSPYHEGDGYTF.